This TCR beta chain comes out of a study of blood T cell repertoires in COVID-19. Sequencing used immunoSEQ multiplex PCR; TCRdb keeps in-frame clones, though not all of them. The table records roughly 700,000 clones, about 90% of them present only once. This receptor was taken from a woman in her late teens or twenties with acute or convalescent COVID-19. The specimen was peripheral blood.

As DNA, the CDR3 is TGTGCCAGCAGCCCGGAGGGATTTTCCAGATACAATGAGCAGTTCTTC. Translation gives CASSPEGFSRYNEQFF. This rearrangement joins TRBV13 to TRBJ2-1, with D possibly matching TRBD2 (6 bases). The CDR3 totals 16 residues. The V gene lost 5 bases and the J gene lost 4 bases, with 18 bases spanning the gap. The V gene's germline CDR1 is PRHDT and CDR2 FYEKMQ (reference sequence).